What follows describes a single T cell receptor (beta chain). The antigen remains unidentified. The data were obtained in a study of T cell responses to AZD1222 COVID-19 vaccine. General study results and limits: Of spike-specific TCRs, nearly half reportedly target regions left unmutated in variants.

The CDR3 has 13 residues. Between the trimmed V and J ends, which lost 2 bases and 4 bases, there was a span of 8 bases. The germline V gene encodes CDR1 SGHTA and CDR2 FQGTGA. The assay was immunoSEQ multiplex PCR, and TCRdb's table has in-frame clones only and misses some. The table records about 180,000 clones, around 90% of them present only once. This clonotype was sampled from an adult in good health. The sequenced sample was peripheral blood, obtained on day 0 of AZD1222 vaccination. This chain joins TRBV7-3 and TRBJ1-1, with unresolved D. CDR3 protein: CASSLLPSTEAFF. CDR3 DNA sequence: TGTGCCAGCAGCTTACTCCCCAGCACTGAAGCTTTCTTT.